The 5 T cell receptor beta chains in this list originate from one sample, sequenced in a study of OX40 agonist ivuxolimab in advanced cancers. The library was produced with the immunoSEQ multiplex PCR assay. The table was pulled from immuneACCESS by TCRdb, which kept in-frame rearrangements only. Such tables lose some clones; where checked, under half of the loss comes from unresolved V genes, and the rest has no known cause. The sample table records approximately 68,000 clones; approximately 86% of these occur just once. The ten largest account for approximately 0.7% of the sample. The starting material was CD4+ or CD8+ T cells sorted from blood, obtained in a trial of the OX40 agonist ivuxolimab. The receptors stem from an adult with an advanced solid tumor such as melanoma, head and neck, liver or kidney cancer.

This clone was picked up one time. The V and J genes are TRBV6-5 and TRBJ1-1; possible D gene TRBD1, 5 bases. Germline V gene data show CDR1 as MNHEY and CDR2 as SVGAGI. This CDR3 has 15 residues. Trimming cost V 6 bases and J 1 base, with 15 bases left between them. The CDR3 nucleotides read TGTGCCAGCAGCCCCGGGACCCGGAGGAACACTGAAGCTTTCTTT. It translates to CASSPGTRRNTEAFF.

This clone has only one observation. CDR3 sequence: CASKVGTDTQYF. CDR3 in DNA: TGTGCCAGCAAGGTGGGCACAGATACGCAGTATTTT. The rearrangement links TRBV6-6 to TRBJ2-3; D remains ambiguous. CDR3 length: 12 residues. The germline V gene encodes CDR1 MNHNY and CDR2 SVGAGI (reference sequence). Trimming took 7 bases from V and 1 from J, leaving 6 bases between them.

V is TRBV5-1 and J is TRBJ2-5; 7 nucleotides match TRBD1. CDR3 length: 13 residues. Trimming cost V 5 bases and J 2 bases; bases outside gene matches: 3. Germline-derived CDR1 and CDR2 are SGHRS and YFSETQ. As DNA, the CDR3 is TGCGCCAGCAGAAGGGACAGTCAAGAGACCCAGTACTTC. Translated, it gives CASRRDSQETQYF. The entire variable domain, with the rest obtained from reference TRBV5-1 and TRBJ2-5, is as follows: KAGVTQTPRYLIKTRGQQVTLSCSPISGHRSVSWYQQTPGQGLQFLFEYFSETQRNKGNFPGRFSGRQFSNSRSEMNVSTLELGDSALYLCASRRDSQETQYFGPGTRLLVL.

The genes are TRBV5-6 and TRBJ1-5; possible D gene TRBD1, 6 bases. The V gene's germline CDR1 is SGHDT and CDR2 YYEEEE. Trimming stripped 3 bases from V and 0 bases from J, with 10 bases between. This CDR3 spans 15 amino acids. This CDR3 is CASSYTGYSNQPQHF. The CDR3 DNA reads TGTGCCAGCAGCTACACAGGGTATAGCAATCAGCCCCAGCATTTT. Looking up the rest from reference TRBV5-6 and TRBJ1-5 gives the full variable domain: DAGVTQSPTHLIKTRGQQVTLRCSPKSGHDTVSWYQQALGQGPQFIFQYYEEEERQRGNFPDRFSGHQFPNYSSELNVNALLLGDSALYLCASSYTGYSNQPQHFGDGTRLSIL.

The chain links TRBV19 to TRBJ1-4; possibly TRBD1 for D (6 bases). Germline lookup yields CDR1 LNHDA and CDR2 SQIVND (reference sequence). V was trimmed by 9 bases and J by 0 bases, leaving 11 bases between them. This CDR3 spans 14 amino acids. CDR3 region: CASSGGATNEKLFF. CDR3 in DNA: TGTGCCAGCTCTGGGGGCGCAACTAATGAAAAACTGTTTTTT.